One and the same sample provided the 5 T cell receptor beta chains below, sequenced in a study of tumor-infiltrating lymphocytes in primary liver carcinoma. The researchers produced TCR beta cDNA from around 500 ng total RNA with a constant-region primer. Libraries covering TCR beta were generated through three nested multiplex PCR rounds (using a slightly modified ARM-PCR). Investigators reported that the first two PCR rounds, at 10 to 11 cycles each, used TRBV1-TRBV30 forward primers with a C-beta reverse primer. Each CDR3 protein is one row after TCRdb ran MiXCR on the multiplex PCR reads. The repertoire includes 80,000 or so distinct CDR3 sequences, 69% of them detected once, and roughly 28% sits in the top ten. Without any cell sorting, about 19-30 mg of bulk tissue yielded co-extracted RNA and DNA. Sequencing was done on a sample of tumor-adjacent normal liver tissue. These receptors were collected from a man aged 40-50 years with primary liver carcinoma and hepatitis B virus infection.

The rearrangement uses TRBV6-5 and TRBJ2-3; tentative D call: TRBD2 (5 bases). The CDR3 extends over 14 amino acids. From germline, CDR1 is MNHEY and CDR2 SVGAGI. The V gene lost 7 bases and the J gene lost 5 bases, with 16 bases spanning the gap. The CDR3 bases are TGTGCCAGCATGATAGGGAGCGGAGGAGATACGCAGTATTTT. Translation: CASMIGSGGDTQYF.

Concerning this clonotype itself: A clone one base away is much larger, so this may be a read error. The chain employs TRBV5-1 and TRBJ2-3, with D unresolved. This CDR3 has 13 residues. V lost 4 bases and J 6 bases, leaving 12 bases between the germline ends. The germline gives CDR1 SGHRS, CDR2 YFSETQ. In DNA form, the CDR3 reads TGCGCCAGCAGCCTCAGTGATGTGGATACGCAGTATTTT. This gives the protein CASSLSDVDTQYF.

This rearrangement joins TRBV14 to TRBJ1-1, with 7 bases aligning to TRBD1. CDR3 length: 14 residues. V was clipped by 7 bases and J by 13 bases; unmatched bases: 18. Germline loops: CDR1 SGHDN, CDR2 FVKESK. The CDR3 sequence: CASTLRQGGTVVFF. The CDR3 DNA follows: TGTGCCAGCACCCTTCGCCAAGGGGGCACTGTAGTTTTCTTT.

As regards this clonotype: One junction end does not reproduce the germline sequence, and a read error may be involved. This chain links TRBV4-2 with TRBJ2-7; TRBD1 or TRBD2 may be the D gene (5 bases each). This CDR3 has 16 amino acids. Germline CDR1 LGHNA, CDR2 YNFKEQ. DNA of the CDR3: TGTGCCAGCGGCCATGCGGCTAGAGGGGTTTCCTACGAGCAGTACTTC. Its protein is CASGHAARGVSYEQYF.

In regard to this clonotype: Germline and junction disagree at one end, which may indicate a read error. The V call is TRBV29-1, the J call TRBJ2-3, with D perhaps TRBD1 or TRBD2 (5 bases each). CDR1 is SQVTM, CDR2 ANQGSEA, per germline. The CDR3 extends over 14 amino acids. The CDR3 here is CIVLSRGRTDAQYF. CDR3 in DNA: TGCATCGTTCTTAGTCGGGGACGCACAGATGCGCAGTATTTT.